This TCR beta chain was obtained from a study of blood T cell repertoires in COVID-19 (dated by TCRdb to 2018 to 2021). Regarding the research as a whole: Samples from collaborators originated in the United States, Italy and Spain and spanned both the acute and convalescent phases of COVID-19. The material from the prospective study consisted of cDNA or gDNA derived from T cells, B-cell-depleted T cells, or PBMCs. Deeply sampled blood TCRbeta repertoires from subjects exposed to, actively infected with, or recovered from COVID-19 were included in the dataset. The repertoires were released in a freely available public database intended as a resource for research on the immune response to SARS-CoV-2. The samples were drawn from two sources: the first 160 participants of the ongoing ImmuneRACE study, and about 1,300 subjects contributed by 6 global collaborators. The sample metadata nearly always contained a de-identified subject ID, COVID-19 status, age in years and sex. Where available, HLA class I and class II types were taken from metadata supplied by the sample provider and were not determined by assay-based typing. Broad study findings and their caveats: Clinical and demographic metadata were provided uncurated, with the amount varying by source and participant.

Each collaborating institution followed its own protocols to collect whole blood in K2EDTA tubes. For TCRbeta analysis, collaborator samples were shipped as frozen whole blood, as isolated PBMCs, or as DNA extracted from either sample type. TCRbeta CDR3 regions were amplified from genomic DNA using the immunoSEQ Assay, a bias-controlled multiplex PCR. On the authors' methods: Within the assay, amplification of reference gene primers was used to estimate how many nucleated cells each sample contained. To quantify the absolute abundance of each unique TCRbeta CDR3 rearrangement, sequence reads were collapsed and filtered. Productive Simpson clonality was computed per sample as the square root of Simpson's diversity index over productive rearrangements. TCRdb retrieved this table from immuneACCESS and kept in-frame rearrangements only. Not all clones are present; in checked studies, unresolved V genes account for under half, and no reason is known for the remainder. V and J calls and clone size follow that table, whereas D and trimming were derived from the DNA. The sample table lists tens of thousands of clones, around 88% of them with a count of one. The ten biggest clones cover roughly 13% of the sample.

To note about this clone: The target of this receptor is not known. No base quality information exists; no much larger clone differs at one position.

Unmatched junction bases come to 3, with V trimmed by 3 bases and J by 4 bases. Based on the germline V gene (reference sequence), the CDR1 and CDR2 sequences are PRHDT and FYEKMQ. There are 15 amino acids in the CDR3, from cysteine to phenylalanine inclusive. Of the read, only the CDR3 DNA is kept; its 45 bases are in frame from base 1. Sequencing input: peripheral blood. This chain joins TRBV13 to TRBJ2-1, with 10 junctional bases fitting TRBD2. This TCR derives from a man between 65 and 79 years old with active or convalescent COVID-19. The DNA sequence follows: TGTGCCAGCAGCTTTAGACTAGCGGGTTACAATGAGCAGTTCTTC. This gives the protein CASSFRLAGYNEQFF.